The sequence of this TCR beta chain was determined in a study of T cell responses to AZD1222 COVID-19 vaccine. The overall study: The analysis combined second doses at about 4 or about 12 weeks. The study, taken as a whole, reports: Mapped onto spike, vaccine-associated CD4 TCRs spanned it and were dominant at 160-218 and 743-854. White British people made up most donors, females outnumbered males, and clonal diversity was possibly underestimated. Sampling that yielded the repertoires occurred only after the peak T cell response.

This clone was seen more than once but under ten times. Its antigen is not known. Trimming cost V 6 bases and J 0 bases, with 21 bases left between them. The CDR3 contains 18 residues. CDR1 MNHEY and CDR2 SVGEGT come from the germline V gene. The protocol was immunoSEQ multiplex PCR, while the TCRdb copy is restricted to in-frame clones and leaves out a portion. The sample lists approximately 130,000 clones, 90% occurring once. The source is an adult in good health. The chain links TRBV6-2 or TRBV6-3 to TRBJ1-3, with TRBD1 as a possible D gene (6 bases). Here the sequenced sample was peripheral blood, taken on day 0 of AZD1222 vaccination. CDR3 in DNA: TGTGCCAGCAGCCCCCAGGGGCAGGGACACATCTCTGGAAACACCATATATTTT. It specifies CASSPQGQGHISGNTIYF.